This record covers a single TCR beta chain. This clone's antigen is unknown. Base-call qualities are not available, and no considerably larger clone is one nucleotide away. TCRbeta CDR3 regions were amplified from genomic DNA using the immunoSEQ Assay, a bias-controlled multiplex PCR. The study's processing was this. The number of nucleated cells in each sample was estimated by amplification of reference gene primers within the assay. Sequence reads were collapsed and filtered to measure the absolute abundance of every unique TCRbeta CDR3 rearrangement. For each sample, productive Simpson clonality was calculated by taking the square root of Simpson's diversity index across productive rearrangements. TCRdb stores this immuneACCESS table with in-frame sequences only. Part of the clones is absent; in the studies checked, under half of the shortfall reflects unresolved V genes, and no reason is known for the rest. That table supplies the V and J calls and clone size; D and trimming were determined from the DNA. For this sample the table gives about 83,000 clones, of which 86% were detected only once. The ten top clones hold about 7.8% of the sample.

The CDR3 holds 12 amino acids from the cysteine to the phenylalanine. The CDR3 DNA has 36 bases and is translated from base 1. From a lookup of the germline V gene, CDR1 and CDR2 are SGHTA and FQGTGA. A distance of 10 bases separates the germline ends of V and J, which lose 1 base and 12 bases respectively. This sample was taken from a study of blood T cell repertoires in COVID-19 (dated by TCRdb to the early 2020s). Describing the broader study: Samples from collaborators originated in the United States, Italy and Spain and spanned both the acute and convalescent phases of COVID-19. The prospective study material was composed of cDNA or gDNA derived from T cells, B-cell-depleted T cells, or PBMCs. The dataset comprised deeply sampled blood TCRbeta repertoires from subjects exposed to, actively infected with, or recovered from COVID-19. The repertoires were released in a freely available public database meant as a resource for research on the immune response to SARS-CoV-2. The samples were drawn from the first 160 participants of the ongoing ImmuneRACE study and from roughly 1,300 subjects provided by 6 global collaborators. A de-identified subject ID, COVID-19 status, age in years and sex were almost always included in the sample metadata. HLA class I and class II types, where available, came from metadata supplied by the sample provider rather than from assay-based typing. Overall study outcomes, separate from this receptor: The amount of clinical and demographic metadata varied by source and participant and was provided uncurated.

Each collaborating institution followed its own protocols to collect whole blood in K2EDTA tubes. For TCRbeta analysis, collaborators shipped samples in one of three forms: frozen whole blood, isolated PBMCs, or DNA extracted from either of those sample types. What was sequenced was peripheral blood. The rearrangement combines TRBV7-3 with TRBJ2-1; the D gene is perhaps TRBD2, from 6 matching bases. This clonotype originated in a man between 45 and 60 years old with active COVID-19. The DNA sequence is TGTGCCAGCAGCTTAAATGCGGGGAGGCAGTTCTTC. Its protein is CASSLNAGRQFF.